The present TCR beta chain was sequenced within a study of chemoradiotherapy in HPV16-positive cancers. The table lists this clone with a count of one. Its antigen is unidentified. The V end was cut by 5 bases, the J end by 4 bases, with 13 bases between. The V gene's germline CDR1 is SEHNR and CDR2 FQNEAQ (reference sequence). The CDR3 is made up of 14 amino acids. Study-wide points: Functional assays defining HPV-specific T cells used only a couple of HPV16-positive patients.

Libraries were prepared by immunoSEQ multiplex PCR; TCRdb keeps only in-frame clonotypes and omits some of them. The data contain 55,000 to 85,000 clones, around nine tenths of them singletons. The TCR was taken from a human donor with HPV-associated anogenital cancer. V and J are TRBV7-9 and TRBJ2-3, with D hard to call. This specimen consisted of blood, obtained from a patient who underwent chemoradiotherapy. CDR3 protein: CASSRLVASDTQYF. The DNA for the CDR3 is TGTGCCAGCAGCCGCTTGGTAGCATCAGATACGCAGTATTTT.